This passage covers 31 T cell receptor beta chains from one sample sequenced in a study of technical replicates of blood from several donors. Libraries were prepared by immunoSEQ multiplex PCR; TCRdb keeps only in-frame clonotypes and omits some of them. This table has 66,000 or so clones, around nine tenths appearing once. Sequenced material: PBMCs. These receptors were taken from a human donor in good health. Some clones in this sample may be carry-over from other donors' samples.

J is TRBJ2-7 and V is TRBV4-3, with 8 bases fitting TRBD1. Per germline, CDR1 LGHNA and CDR2 YSLEER. Losses at the gene ends were 0 bases for V and 3 bases for J; bases not matched to a gene: 7. The CDR3 runs 16 residues. The CDR3 bases are TGCGCCAGCAGCCAAGATCGCGCAGGGGGCCTCTACGAGCAGTACTTC. Its translation: CASSQDRAGGLYEQYF.

The chain joins TRBV2 to TRBJ2-5; 8 bases map to TRBD1. The CDR3 runs 13 residues. Per germline, CDR1 SNHLY and CDR2 FYNNEI. V was pared by 3 bases and J by 6 bases, with 3 bases of the junction left unmatched. The CDR3 DNA is TGTGCCAGCAGTGAGGACAGGGTTCAGACCCAGTACTTC. Its translation is CASSEDRVQTQYF.

J is TRBJ2-5 and V is TRBV9; D perhaps matches TRBD1 (6 bases). This CDR3 has 14 residues. Germline V gene sequence: CDR1 SGDLS, CDR2 YYNGEE. The V end was cut by 0 bases, the J end by 7 bases, with 13 bases between. The CDR3 DNA sequence: TGTGCCAGCAGCGTAGGTAGTCAGGGGCGGACCCAGTACTTC. Its translation is CASSVGSQGRTQYF.

J is TRBJ2-1 and V is TRBV11-1; 11 bases map to TRBD1. Germline V CDR1 and CDR2: SGHAT, FQDESV (reference sequence). The CDR3 is 17 residues long. With V trimmed by 3 bases and J by 10 bases, 14 bases remained unmatched. The CDR3 spells CASSFKGGTGGFSEQFF. The CDR3 DNA is TGTGCCAGCAGCTTTAAGGGAGGGACAGGGGGTTTCAGCGAGCAGTTCTTC.

The chain employs TRBV5-1 and TRBJ2-1, with D uncertain. The CDR3 totals 14 residues. Trimming cost V 3 bases and J 0 bases, with 7 bases left between them. Germline CDR1 and CDR2: SGHRS and YFSETQ. The DNA for the CDR3 is TGCGCCAGCAGCTCCGTCAGCTCCTACAATGAGCAGTTCTTC. Translated, it gives CASSSVSSYNEQFF.

V is TRBV18 and J is TRBJ1-6, with D possibly matching TRBD1 (5 bases). The germline gives CDR1 KGHSH, CDR2 LQKENI. The CDR3 totals 15 residues. V was cut by 4 bases and J by 5 bases, with 12 bases left in between. The CDR3 sequence: CASSRTQDNNSPLHF. CDR3 bases: TGTGCCAGCTCACGGACACAGGATAATAATTCACCCCTCCACTTT.

J is TRBJ1-5 and V is TRBV18; 7 nucleotides align to TRBD1. Losses at the gene ends were 5 bases for V and 4 bases for J; bases not matched to a gene: 5. The CDR3 runs 14 residues. Germline assignment: CDR1 KGHSH and CDR2 LQKENI. The CDR3, as DNA: TGTGCCAGCTCAACAGGGACAGCTAATCAGCCCCAGCATTTT. Its protein is CASSTGTANQPQHF.

The V and J genes are TRBV7-3 and TRBJ1-2, with 10 bases fitting TRBD1. CDR1 SGHTA and CDR2 FQGTGA come from the germline V gene. The V and J ends lost 6 bases and 4 bases, in that order; junction bases with no gene match: 8. The CDR3 covers 15 residues. This chain's CDR3 is CASRLGQGKFYGYTF. For the CDR3, the DNA is TGTGCCAGCAGGCTGGGACAGGGGAAGTTCTATGGCTACACCTTC.

The chain recombines TRBV5-1 with TRBJ1-5; the match to TRBD1 covers 7 bases. V was clipped by 0 bases and J by 1 base; unmatched bases: 1. This CDR3 is 15 amino acids long. CDR1 and CDR2 (germline): SGHRS, YFSETQ. CDR3 sequence (DNA): TGCGCCAGCAGCTTGGAGGGGGCAAGCAATCAGCCCCAGCATTTT. It is translated as CASSLEGASNQPQHF. The complete variable domain, with remaining parts taken from reference TRBV5-1 and TRBJ1-5, reads KAGVTQTPRYLIKTRGQQVTLSCSPISGHRSVSWYQQTPGQGLQFLFEYFSETQRNKGNFPGRFSGRQFSNSRSEMNVSTLELGDSALYLCASSLEGASNQPQHFGDGTRLSIL.

The chain has TRBV25-1 and TRBJ2-2, with D maybe TRBD2 (5 bases). Trimming left V 1 base short and J 6 bases short, with 9 bases between. Germline assignment: CDR1 MGHDK and CDR2 SYGVNS. The CDR3 loop spans 14 amino acids. As DNA, the CDR3 is TGTGCCAGCAGTGAATGGGAGCAAGCCGGGGAGCTGTTTTTT. Its protein is CASSEWEQAGELFF.

Here the CDR3 DNA reads TGTGCTAGTGGTTTGGTACGGGTGGGGGCCCAGGGGCGGAGAGGCTACACCTTC. Protein sequence: CASGLVRVGAQGRRGYTF. The chain has TRBV12-5 and TRBJ1-2, with a tentative D call TRBD1 (6 bases). Trimming took 0 bases from V and 8 from J, leaving 25 bases between them. This CDR3 is 18 amino acids long. From germline, CDR1 is LGHNT and CDR2 FRNRAP.

This chain uses TRBV4-1 with TRBJ2-4; maybe TRBD2 (6 bases). Germline lookup yields CDR1 MGHRA and CDR2 YSYEKL. CDR3 length equals 15 residues. V was trimmed by 0 bases and J by 6 bases, leaving 12 bases between them. The CDR3 region has the DNA TGCGCCAGCAGCCAAGACGGAGCAGCGGGAAACATTCAGTACTTC. This sequence encodes CASSQDGAAGNIQYF.

This chain connects TRBV29-1 to TRBJ2-6, with a tentative D call TRBD2 (6 bases). This CDR3 comprises 18 residues. V gave up 0 bases and J gave up 4 bases, with 19 bases separating them. Germline V gene data show CDR1 as SQVTM and CDR2 as ANQGSEA. The CDR3 nucleotides read TGCAGCGTTGAAGATCAGTGGGGACTCCCGGGAGGGGCCAACGTCCTGACTTTC. Protein sequence: CSVEDQWGLPGGANVLTF.

The genes are TRBV25-1 and TRBJ1-6, with 7 bases identical to TRBD1. The J segment lost 4 bases and the V segment lost 3 bases, leaving 6 bases of the junction unmatched. The CDR3 length is 16 residues. CDR1 and CDR2 from the germline V gene are MGHDK and SYGVNS. DNA of the CDR3: TGTGCCAGCAGTGAGGCAGGGGGTCAGTATAATTCACCCCTCCACTTT. Protein sequence: CASSEAGGQYNSPLHF. Based on the CDR3 plus reference TRBV25-1 and TRBJ1-6, the full variable domain is EADIYQTPRYLVIGTGKKITLECSQTMGHDKMYWYQQDPGMELHLIHYSYGVNSTEKGDLSSESTVSRIRTEHFPLTLESARPSHTSQYLCASSEAGGQYNSPLHFGNGTRLTVT.

This clone has a count of ten or more. For the CDR3, the DNA is TGTGCCAGCAGTGCGAGGGACAGTACCTACGAGCAGTACTTC. It encodes CASSARDSTYEQYF. The chain carries TRBV27 and TRBJ2-7, with 7 bases identical to TRBD1. V gave up 5 bases and J gave up 2 bases; unmatched junction bases: 6. The germline gives CDR1 MNHEY, CDR2 SMNVEV (reference sequence). The length of the CDR3 is 14 residues.

This chain uses TRBV29-1 with TRBJ2-6; D is undetermined. The CDR3 loop spans 13 amino acids. Looked up from germline, CDR1 is SQVTM and CDR2 is ANQGSEA. V lost 5 bases to trimming and J lost 0 bases, with 5 bases between them. The CDR3 region is CSVISSGANVLTF. The CDR3 nucleotides read TGCAGCGTTATTAGCTCTGGGGCCAACGTCCTGACTTTC.

This clone turned up a few times. This chain links TRBV5-6 with TRBJ1-1, with D perhaps matching TRBD1 (6 bases). CDR1 and CDR2 from the germline V gene are SGHDT and YYEEEE. The V end was cut by 6 bases, the J end by 1 base, with 10 bases between. This CDR3 comprises 13 residues. The CDR3 nucleotides are TGTGCCAGCACCGAGGACAGGAACACTGAAGCTTTCTTT. Amino acid sequence: CASTEDRNTEAFF.

The chain couples TRBV6-5 to TRBJ1-2; 7 bases align to TRBD1. V dropped 6 bases and J dropped 3; count of bases not matched to a gene: 7. The germline gives CDR1 MNHEY, CDR2 SVGAGI. CDR3 length: 14 residues. For the CDR3, the DNA is TGTGCCAGCAGCAGAAGGGACAGTTACTATGGCTACACCTTC. It translates to CASSRRDSYYGYTF.

This clone was recorded only once. The V and J genes are TRBV27 and TRBJ1-1; TRBD1 might be the D (5 bases). The CDR3 totals 12 residues. Trimming took 6 bases from V and 2 from J, leaving 7 bases between them. The germline V gene has CDR1 MNHEY and CDR2 SMNVEV (reference sequence). DNA of the CDR3: TGTGCCAGCAGGGGGGGAAACACTGAAGCTTTCTTT. Its translation: CASRGGNTEAFF.

V usage is TRBV7-8 and J usage is TRBJ2-1, with 9 bases fitting TRBD2. The CDR3 totals 15 residues. V was pared by 0 bases and J by 8 bases, with 5 bases of the junction left unmatched. CDR1 and CDR2 (germline): SGHVS, FQNEAQ. The CDR3 region is CASSLASGSGYEQFF. The CDR3 DNA sequence: TGTGCCAGCAGCTTAGCTAGCGGGAGTGGGTATGAGCAGTTCTTC.

The table lists this clone with a count of one. The genes are TRBV2 and TRBJ2-7; 8 bases are a match to TRBD2. Looked up from germline, CDR1 is SNHLY and CDR2 is FYNNEI. The V segment lost 1 base and the J segment 5 bases; nucleotides outside the gene matches: 13. The CDR3 has 17 residues. The CDR3 DNA reads as TGTGCCAGCAGTGAAGATAGGGCGGGAGGCGGGTCGGACGAGCAGTACTTC. As protein: CASSEDRAGGGSDEQYF.

The CDR3 is CASSESGTAYEQYF. CDR3 nucleotide sequence: TGTGCCAGCAGTGAAAGCGGGACCGCCTACGAGCAGTACTTC. This rearrangement joins TRBV2 to TRBJ2-7, with 7 bases lining up with TRBD2. The V and J ends lost 2 bases and 2 bases, in that order; junction bases with no gene match: 3. Looked up from germline, CDR1 is SNHLY and CDR2 is FYNNEI. The CDR3 sequence is 14 residues long.

The chain uses TRBV5-6 and TRBJ1-3; D gene unclear. This CDR3 comprises 15 residues. Trimming removed 0 bases at V and 3 bases at J, with 10 bases between. Germline-derived CDR1 and CDR2 are SGHDT and YYEEEE. The CDR3 DNA follows: TGTGCCAGCAGCTTGGCGCCAGGTCGTGGAAACACCATATATTTT. The encoded protein is CASSLAPGRGNTIYF.

This sequence joins TRBV6-4 and TRBJ2-7, with 7 bases fitting TRBD2. This CDR3 region has 13 residues. Germline CDR1 is MRHNA and CDR2 is SNTAGT. With V trimmed by 4 bases and J by 4 bases, 4 bases remained unmatched. Here the CDR3 reads CASSVEGGYEQYF. CDR3 coding DNA: TGTGCCAGCAGTGTGGAGGGAGGGTACGAGCAGTACTTC.

The CDR3 nucleotides read TGTGCCAGCAGTCAGCGGGGGGGAATCACAGATACGCAGTATTTT. Translated, it gives CASSQRGGITDTQYF. V usage is TRBV2 and J usage is TRBJ2-3, with TRBD2 identical over 10 bases. CDR1 and CDR2 from the germline V gene are SNHLY and FYNNEI. There are 15 residues in the CDR3. The V gene end was trimmed by 5 bases and the J gene end by 2 bases; junction bases not matched to a gene: 4.

The V call is TRBV2, the J call TRBJ1-4, with D possibly being TRBD1 (5 bases). CDR3 length: 15 residues. Germline V lookup: CDR1 SNHLY, CDR2 FYNNEI. The germline V and J ends were trimmed by 7 bases and 7 bases, with 19 bases remaining between them. The CDR3 sequence: CASIPWSGGGEKLFF. DNA for the CDR3: TGTGCCAGCATCCCCTGGTCCGGGGGTGGTGAAAAACTGTTTTTT. Full variable domain (outside the CDR3, taken from reference TRBV2 and TRBJ1-4): EPEVTQTPSHQVTQMGQEVILRCVPISNHLYFYWYRQILGQKVEFLVSFYNNEISEKSEIFDDQFSVERPDGSNFTLKIRSTKLEDSAMYFCASIPWSGGGEKLFFGSGTQLSVL.

In this sample, this clone turned up once. This rearrangement joins TRBV18 to TRBJ2-3; tentative D call: TRBD1 (5 bases). In germline, CDR1 is KGHSH, CDR2 LQKENI. The V gene lost 0 bases and the J gene lost 1 base, with 11 bases spanning the gap. This CDR3 contains 16 residues. The CDR3 DNA is TGTGCCAGCTCACCACCAGGGGCGGCCGGCACAGATACGCAGTATTTT. Translation: CASSPPGAAGTDTQYF.

V gene TRBV9 combines with J gene TRBJ1-3, with a weak D call TRBD1 (6 bases). V was shortened by 5 bases and J by 0 bases, with 12 bases between the two germline ends. Germline CDR1 and CDR2: SGDLS and YYNGEE. The CDR3 has 15 residues. Here the CDR3 DNA reads TGTGCCAGCAGTCCGGGACAAACCTCTGGAAACACCATATATTTT. Protein: CASSPGQTSGNTIYF.

The CDR3 spells CASSPGTGVNQPQHF. Here the CDR3 DNA reads TGTGCCAGCAGCCCGGGGACAGGGGTAAATCAGCCCCAGCATTTT. The chain links TRBV9 to TRBJ1-5; 10 nucleotides agree with TRBD1. Germline V CDR1 and CDR2: SGDLS, YYNGEE. This CDR3 is 15 amino acids long. V shed 4 bases and J 4 bases; nucleotides not matched to a gene: 5.

This clone was recorded once. The chain joins TRBV19 to TRBJ1-2, with 11 bases identical to TRBD1. Germline V lookup: CDR1 LNHDA, CDR2 SQIVND (reference sequence). The V gene end was trimmed by 5 bases and the J gene end by 8 bases; junction bases not matched to a gene: 10. There are 15 residues in the CDR3. The CDR3 loop reads CASSLRDRGSRGYTF. The CDR3 DNA reads TGTGCCAGTAGTCTGCGGGACAGGGGGTCTCGGGGCTACACCTTC. The full variable domain, its missing parts supplied by reference TRBV19 and TRBJ1-2, is DGGITQSPKYLFRKEGQNVTLSCEQNLNHDAMYWYRQDPGQGLRLIYYSQIVNDFQKGDIAEGYSVSREKKESFPLTVTSAQKNPTAFYLCASSLRDRGSRGYTFGSGTRLTVV.

V usage is TRBV7-9 and J usage is TRBJ2-3; D gene ambiguous. V was pared by 5 bases and J by 2 bases, with 8 bases between. The CDR3 sequence is 13 residues long. Germline V gene lookup returns CDR1 SEHNR and CDR2 FQNEAQ (reference sequence). The CDR3 spells CASSETYTDTQYF. The CDR3 DNA reads TGTGCCAGCAGCGAGACATACACAGATACGCAGTATTTT. Drawing the rest from reference TRBV7-9 and TRBJ2-3, the complete variable domain is DTGVSQNPRHKITKRGQNVTFRCDPISEHNRLYWYRQTLGQGPEFLTYFQNEAQLEKSRLLSDRFSAERPKGSFSTLEIQRTEQGDSAMYLCASSETYTDTQYFGPGTRLTVL.